This T cell receptor (beta chain) appears in the sequencing data of a study of CD8+CD57+ T cells in acquired aplastic anemia. In its sample, this clonotype ranks as medium-sized. Patients who underwent sequencing had shown CD8+CD57+ cell expansion by flow cytometry. CDR3 and TCR beta VDJ profiling relied on a genomic DNA template. TCRdb reprocessed the reads via MiXCR and lists one record per CDR3 protein. The sample yields fewer than 300,000 distinct CDR3 sequences, 65% to 90% seen once. The CDR3 is made up of 14 amino acids. The trim removed 2 bases at V and 3 bases at J, leaving 1 base unmatched. Germline V gene data show CDR1 as LNHNV and CDR2 as YYDKDF (reference sequence).

Sequencing was performed on sorted CD4+, CD8+, or CD8+CD57+ T cells (not recorded which) from PBMCs. The gene calls are TRBV15 and TRBJ2-7; 10 nucleotides line up with TRBD1. This clonotype originated in a human donor with aplastic anemia. DNA of the CDR3: TGTGCCACCAGCAGACGGACAGGGGGCTACGAGCAGTACTTC. Protein sequence: CATSRRTGGYEQYF.